One and the same sample provided the 22 T cell receptor beta chains below, sequenced in a study of response to subunit inactivated influenza vaccine. MiXCR, applied by TCRdb to the RT-PCR reads, yields one record per CDR3 protein. Here the sample spans 590,000 or so distinct CDR3 sequences, around 15% being singletons. Source: PBMCs from blood, taken around 15 days before vaccination. The receptor set was obtained from a man between 50 and 59 years old who received an inactivated influenza vaccine.

The sample holds a few counts of this clonotype. The J gene is TRBJ2-1, the V gene TRBV6-1, with 9 bases identical to TRBD2. This CDR3 has 15 residues. V gave up 6 bases and J gave up 6 bases; unmatched junction bases: 9. The germline CDR1 and CDR2 sequences are MNHNS and SASEGT. CDR3 amino acids: CASSNSGGQINEQFF. CDR3 coding DNA: TGTGCCAGCAGCAATAGCGGGGGCCAGATCAATGAGCAGTTCTTC.

The rearrangement links TRBV4-2 to TRBJ2-3, with a tentative D call TRBD1 (6 bases). The CDR3 spans 16 residues. Trimming removed 0 bases at V and 0 bases at J, with 10 bases between. Germline CDR1 is LGHNA and CDR2 is YNFKEQ. In nucleotides, the CDR3 is TGTGCCAGCAGCCAAGACGGGACAACTAGCACAGATACGCAGTATTTT. Encoded protein: CASSQDGTTSTDTQYF.

Turning to this clonotype: This could be a read error, since a much larger clone is one nucleotide away. The chain carries TRBV4-3 and TRBJ2-5, with 10 bases that match TRBD2. The CDR3 covers 15 residues. Germline V gives CDR1 LGHNA, CDR2 YSLEER. Here the CDR3 DNA reads TGCGCCAGCAGCCATCGGCTAGCGGGGGAAGAGACCCTGTACTTC. Translation gives CASSHRLAGEETLYF.

This clonotype was detected only a few times. The chain's CDR3 is CASSPRTGGNSPLHF. In DNA, the CDR3 is TGTGCCAGCAGTCCCCGGACAGGGGGTAATTCACCCCTCCACTTT. This chain uses TRBV12-3 or TRBV12-4 with TRBJ1-6, with TRBD1 matching over 10 bases. CDR3 length: 15 residues. V gave up 5 bases and J gave up 6 bases; unmatched junction bases: 4.

This clonotype has a count of ten or more. V usage is TRBV7-2 and J usage is TRBJ2-5; TRBD2 aligns across 13 bases. The CDR3 has 14 residues. The V gene end was trimmed by 4 bases and the J gene end by 7 bases; junction bases not matched to a gene: 3. Per germline, CDR1 SGHTA and CDR2 FQGNSA. CDR3 in DNA: TGTGCCAGCAGCTCCGGACTAGCGGGGGTGACCCAGTACTTC. Translation: CASSSGLAGVTQYF.

The gene calls are TRBV20-1 and TRBJ2-3; no clear D gene. Germline V gene sequence: CDR1 DFQATT, CDR2 SNEGSKA (reference sequence). V was trimmed by 4 bases and J by 5 bases, leaving 13 bases between them. The CDR3 contains 13 residues. The CDR3 DNA reads TGCAGTGCTACAATCACAGTTAAAGATACGCAGTATTTT. Translation gives CSATITVKDTQYF.

This clonotype was picked up a small number of times. The chain carries TRBV28 and TRBJ1-1; no clear D. The CDR3 loop spans 13 amino acids. The V end was cut by 6 bases, the J end by 3 bases, with 11 bases between. Germline V lookup: CDR1 MDHEN, CDR2 SYDVKM. CDR3 nucleotide sequence: TGTGCCAGCAGAACCCGGGGTGACACTGAAGCTTTCTTT. Amino acid sequence: CASRTRGDTEAFF.

This clonotype came up a few times. The chain combines TRBV5-6 with TRBJ1-6; 7 nucleotides align to TRBD1. The length of the CDR3 is 14 residues. CDR1 is SGHDT and CDR2 is YYEEEE in the germline V gene. V trimming: 7 bases; J trimming: 10 bases; junction bases outside the gene matches: 11. The CDR3 loop is CASQTGQAGSPLHF. CDR3 in DNA: TGTGCCAGCCAAACCGGACAGGCGGGCTCACCCCTCCACTTT.

The CDR3 bases are TGTGCCAGCAGCCAAGATAGAGGGCGTAATGAGCAGTTCTTC. Translation gives CASSQDRGRNEQFF. This chain joins TRBV4-2 and TRBJ2-1; TRBD2 might be the D (5 bases). V shed 0 bases and J shed 7 bases, with 10 bases lying between them. The CDR3 contains 14 residues. Germline V gives CDR1 LGHNA, CDR2 YNFKEQ.

This clonotype was counted only a few times. The chain employs TRBV6-2 or TRBV6-3 and TRBJ1-6; 10 nucleotides agree with TRBD1. CDR1 MNHEY and CDR2 SVGEGT come from the germline V gene. The CDR3 has 15 residues. The J segment lost 9 bases and the V segment lost 4 bases, leaving 6 bases of the junction unmatched. In nucleotides, the CDR3 is TGTGCCAGCAGTTCAACCGGGACAGGGGCTTCACCCCTCCACTTT. Its protein product is CASSSTGTGASPLHF.

This clonotype has just a few counts. V is TRBV5-1 and J is TRBJ2-7; 10 bases are a match to TRBD1. Germline V lookup: CDR1 SGHRS, CDR2 YFSETQ. This CDR3 has 13 residues. J lost 5 bases, V lost 7 bases, and 6 bases had no gene match. In nucleotides, the CDR3 is TGCGCCAGCTCACCGGGACAGGGGCACGAGCAGTACTTC. Translating it yields CASSPGQGHEQYF.

This clonotype was detected only a few times. CDR3 nucleotides: TGCGCCAGCAGCCAAGGCATGGGCGGGAGAGGCTCCTACAATGAGCAGTTCTTC. Its translation is CASSQGMGGRGSYNEQFF. The V call is TRBV4-3, the J call TRBJ2-1, with 7 bases lining up with TRBD2. Germline V gives CDR1 LGHNA, CDR2 YSLEER. The CDR3 consists of 18 residues. V gave up 1 base and J gave up 0 bases; unmatched junction bases: 9.

A few counts support this clonotype. The chain links TRBV5-6 to TRBJ2-1; D possibly corresponds to TRBD2 (6 bases). Germline lookup yields CDR1 SGHDT and CDR2 YYEEEE. V gave up 4 bases and J gave up 6 bases, with 14 bases separating them. The CDR3 is made up of 14 amino acids. Written as DNA, the CDR3 is TGTGCCAGCAGCCGAGTCCTAGCGTCCAATGAGCAGTTCTTC. The encoded protein is CASSRVLASNEQFF.

The rearrangement links TRBV7-2 to TRBJ2-3, with TRBD2 matching over 11 bases. In germline, CDR1 is SGHTA, CDR2 FQGNSA. The CDR3 totals 16 residues. After removal of 4 bases from V and 3 bases from J, the junction contained 6 bases not matched to a gene. In nucleotides, the CDR3 is TGTGCCAGCAGCTCGACTAGCGGGGTACCAACAGATACGCAGTATTTT. Its translation is CASSSTSGVPTDTQYF. Using reference TRBV7-2 and TRBJ2-3 for the parts outside the CDR3, the full variable domain is GAGVSQSPSNKVTEKGKDVELRCDPISGHTALYWYRQSLGQGLEFLIYFQGNSAPDKSGLPSDRFSAERTGGSVSTLTIQRTQQEDSAVYLCASSSTSGVPTDTQYFGPGTRLTVL.

The table lists this clonotype with many counts. The chain employs TRBV4-3 and TRBJ1-2; D not certain. V dropped 4 bases and J dropped 6 bases, with 15 bases sitting between them. This CDR3 comprises 14 residues. Germline CDR1 LGHNA, CDR2 YSLEER. The CDR3 region has the DNA TGCGCCAGCAGCCGAGCGTGGGAAGGACATGGCTACACCTTC. Translation: CASSRAWEGHGYTF.

This clonotype was detected ten times or more. This chain's CDR3 is CASSPWDRGIRGNTIYF. CDR3 nucleotides: TGTGCCAGCAGCCCGTGGGACAGGGGAATTAGAGGAAACACCATATATTTT. The J gene is TRBJ1-3, the V gene TRBV7-6, with TRBD1 matching 10 bases. Germline V CDR1 and CDR2: SGHVS, FNYEAQ. The trim removed 5 bases at V and 4 bases at J, leaving 11 bases unmatched. CDR3 length: 17 residues.

The chain employs TRBV9 and TRBJ1-5, with TRBD1 as a possible D gene (5 bases). Germline V gives CDR1 SGDLS, CDR2 YYNGEE. CDR3 size: 15 residues. V dropped 3 bases and J dropped 7 bases, with 17 bases sitting between them. CDR3 residues: CASSESGTQTQPQHF. DNA of the CDR3: TGTGCCAGCAGCGAATCCGGGACCCAGACCCAGCCCCAGCATTTT.

This clonotype showed up just a few times. The chain uses TRBV2 and TRBJ1-4; a possible D gene is TRBD1 (5 bases). V gave up 0 bases and J gave up 3 bases, with 17 bases separating them. Germline-derived CDR1 and CDR2 are SNHLY and FYNNEI. The CDR3 has 18 residues. The CDR3 DNA follows: TGTGCCAGCAGTGAAGCTGGACTGCCCTGGGGCCCTAATGAAAAACTGTTTTTT. Protein product: CASSEAGLPWGPNEKLFF. The full variable domain, its missing parts supplied by reference TRBV2 and TRBJ1-4, is EPEVTQTPSHQVTQMGQEVILRCVPISNHLYFYWYRQILGQKVEFLVSFYNNEISEKSEIFDDQFSVERPDGSNFTLKIRSTKLEDSAMYFCASSEAGLPWGPNEKLFFGSGTQLSVL.

The rearrangement links TRBV5-5 to TRBJ2-7; tentatively, D is TRBD1 or TRBD2 (5 bases each). The CDR3 length is 15 residues. Trimming removed 4 bases at V and 2 bases at J, with 16 bases between. Germline CDR1 reads SGHKS; CDR2 reads YYEKEE (reference sequence). For the CDR3, the DNA is TGTGCCAGCAGCAAGGAAGGGACGCTTACCTACGAGCAGTACTTC. Translating gives CASSKEGTLTYEQYF.

There are a few counts of this clonotype. J is TRBJ1-1 and V is TRBV29-1; D unresolved. The CDR3 spans 13 residues. Deletions cut 4 bases from V and 0 bases from J, with 9 bases between. CDR1 is SQVTM, CDR2 ANQGSEA, per germline. CDR3 DNA: TGCAGCGTTGTTGACCAGATGAACACTGAAGCTTTCTTT. This translates into CSVVDQMNTEAFF.

This clonotype was observed a handful of times. V gene TRBV9 combines with J gene TRBJ2-2, with 8 positions matching TRBD2. Losses at the gene ends were 2 bases for V and 3 bases for J; bases not matched to a gene: 3. The CDR3 loop spans 15 amino acids. Germline CDR1 reads SGDLS; CDR2 reads YYNGEE. The chain's CDR3 is CASSVSGTYTGELFF. The CDR3, as DNA: TGTGCCAGCAGCGTTAGCGGGACGTACACCGGGGAGCTGTTTTTT.

This clonotype showed up many times. The chain recombines TRBV7-8 with TRBJ2-5, with D possibly matching TRBD2 (6 bases). The CDR3 sequence is 14 residues long. V was clipped by 2 bases and J by 0 bases, with 7 bases between them. Germline V CDR1 and CDR2: SGHVS, FQNEAQ. The CDR3 loop is CASSLRLDQETQYF. CDR3 coding DNA: TGTGCCAGCAGCTTAAGACTAGACCAAGAGACCCAGTACTTC.